Below, one T cell receptor (beta chain) is given with its context. As processed by the authors: Reference gene primer amplification in the assay estimated nucleated cell counts. Clones were read by immunoSEQ multiplex PCR, and TCRdb kept only the in-frame ones, dropping some. That table supplies the V and J calls and clone size; D and trimming were determined from the DNA. The table lists approximately 120,000 clones, 85% to 90% of them singletons. Trimming took 0 bases from V and 8 from J, leaving 8 bases between them. This CDR3 region has 13 residues. Per germline, CDR1 SGHDT and CDR2 YYEEEE. The sample originates from a study of blood T cell repertoires in COVID-19. The overall study: Acute and convalescent COVID-19 specimens originated in the United States, Italy and Spain. Nucleic acid was either cDNA or gDNA, and it came from T cells, B-cell-depleted T cells, or PBMCs.

This receptor was obtained from a human donor in a cohort sampled during active COVID-19. The chain has TRBV5-6 and TRBJ1-4, with D possibly matching TRBD1 (5 bases). Specimen: peripheral blood. The CDR3 loop is CASSLAPGEKLFF. The CDR3 bases are TGTGCCAGCAGCTTGGCACCAGGGGAAAAACTGTTTTTT. The whole variable domain, filled in from reference TRBV5-6 and TRBJ1-4, reads DAGVTQSPTHLIKTRGQQVTLRCSPKSGHDTVSWYQQALGQGPQFIFQYYEEEERQRGNFPDRFSGHQFPNYSSELNVNALLLGDSALYLCASSLAPGEKLFFGSGTQLSVL.